This T cell receptor beta chain was observed in a study of neurological immune-mediated disorders. This CDR3 contains 12 residues. V was pared by 4 bases and J by 8 bases, with 10 bases between. Germline assignment: CDR1 LGHDT and CDR2 YNNKEL (reference sequence). Sorted libraries came from around 1 million CD4+ or CD8+ T cells. TCRdb reprocessed the 5' RACE reads via MiXCR and lists one record per CDR3 protein. The sample records 30,000 to 45,000 distinct CDR3 sequences, roughly 12% being singletons. This clonotype is classed as medium-sized. The chain carries TRBV3-1 and TRBJ2-3, with D possibly called TRBD1 or TRBD2 (5 bases each). This clonotype originated in a woman aged 30 to 39 with HTLV-1-associated myelopathy (HAM/TSP). The material sequenced was CD4+ T cells from blood. DNA of the CDR3: TGTGCCAGCAGCCGACCGAGGGGTACGCAGTATTTT. Amino acid sequence: CASSRPRGTQYF.